Sequencing of this TCR beta chain was carried out in a study of identical twins. Study results and caveats: For out-of-frame beta sequences, excess twin sharing was weaker. While abundant cord blood beta clonotypes carried fewer insertions, memory repertoires showed no such pattern.

With respect to this clonotype: Its antigen is not identified.

The CDR3 runs to 16 residues. Trimming removed 6 bases from V and 4 bases from J; junction bases left unmatched: 14. Germline V gene data show CDR1 as MNHNS and CDR2 as SASEGT. The cDNA had a unique molecular identifier and a template-switch universal primer site. MiXCR, run by TCRdb on the 5' RACE reads, gives a single entry per CDR3 protein. Among hundreds of thousands of distinct CDR3 sequences listed, 8.5% to 9% were seen once. A further study also used this sample, focusing on yellow fever vaccine responses in identical twins.

Sequencing was done on a sample of PBMCs. This receptor was identified in a woman aged 18-29 years in good health. The chain carries TRBV6-1 and TRBJ1-2; 7 bases are shared with TRBD1. DNA for the CDR3: TGTGCCAGCAGATCCGACAGGGAGGGTGGGGGCTATGGCTACACCTTC. Translating it yields CASRSDREGGGYGYTF.